This TCR beta chain was identified during a study of T-cell memory formation after mild COVID-19. Per germline, CDR1 SGHRS and CDR2 YFSETQ. V gave up 4 bases and J gave up 0 bases, with 19 bases separating them. This CDR3 is built from 17 residues. This clonotype was observed a handful of times. TCRdb ran MiXCR on the 5' RACE reads and lists one entry per CDR3 protein. This repertoire shows approximately 210,000 distinct CDR3 sequences, over 9.5% found once; its top ten account for approximately 3%. The chain links TRBV5-1 to TRBJ1-1; a weak D match, TRBD1 (6 bases). The clonotype comes from a man younger than 35 who had mild COVID-19 (a few samples of this study predate the infection). Cell type and time point are not known. Sequencing was carried out using PBMCs or a T cell subset sorted from them (not recorded which). CDR3 amino acids: CASSKPLRGDLNTEAFF. CDR3 nucleotide sequence: TGCGCCAGCAGCAAACCCTTAAGGGGGGACCTGAACACTGAAGCTTTCTTT. The full variable domain, rest sourced from reference TRBV5-1 and TRBJ1-1, is KAGVTQTPRYLIKTRGQQVTLSCSPISGHRSVSWYQQTPGQGLQFLFEYFSETQRNKGNFPGRFSGRQFSNSRSEMNVSTLELGDSALYLCASSKPLRGDLNTEAFFGQGTRLTVV.